The 6 T cell receptor beta chains below were found in one sample sequenced in a study of CD8+ T cells in alopecia areata. Treatment reported: oral pan-JAK inhibitor, 5-10 mg twice daily. cDNA serving as the sequencing template came from extracted, reverse transcribed RNA. This table comes from immunoSEQ multiplex PCR, and its TCRdb copy is limited to in-frame clones, with some not included. The sample holds about 200,000 clones; approximately 57% are singletons and the top ten take about 1.6%. The sequenced sample was CD4+ T cells sorted from blood, obtained at week 4, from a patient treated with tofacitinib. Every receptor here comes from a human donor with alopecia areata.

This sequence joins TRBV5-1 and TRBJ2-3; D perhaps matches TRBD1 (6 bases). Germline CDR1 and CDR2: SGHRS and YFSETQ. V was clipped by 2 bases and J by 3 bases, with 10 bases between them. The CDR3 spans 14 residues. As DNA, the CDR3 is TGCGCCAGCAGCTTACTACAGGGAACAGATACGCAGTATTTT. Protein: CASSLLQGTDTQYF.

The chain has TRBV5-1 and TRBJ2-5, with TRBD1 identical over 7 bases. Germline CDR1 reads SGHRS; CDR2 reads YFSETQ. This CDR3 contains 13 residues. The trim removed 2 bases at V and 4 bases at J, leaving 2 bases unmatched. CDR3 in amino acids: CASSLQGRETQYF. CDR3 nucleotides: TGCGCCAGCAGCTTACAGGGGAGAGAGACCCAGTACTTC.

There are a few counts of this clone. The chain joins TRBV30 to TRBJ2-7; TRBD2 aligns across 14 bases. The CDR3 is made up of 14 amino acids. V shed 1 base and J 4 bases; nucleotides not matched to a gene: 0. Per germline, CDR1 GTSNPN and CDR2 SVGIG (reference sequence). DNA for the CDR3: TGTGCCTGGAGTGGGACTAGCGGGGGGTACGAGCAGTACTTC. Protein sequence: CAWSGTSGGYEQYF.

This rearrangement joins TRBV29-1 to TRBJ1-5; 9 nucleotides line up with TRBD1. The CDR3 spans 13 residues. Germline CDR1 reads SQVTM; CDR2 reads ANQGSEA. V lost 7 bases and J lost 4; bases outside the gene matches: 5. The CDR3 nucleotides are TGCAGCGCCGGACAGGGGAGTAATCAGCCCCAGCATTTT. This sequence encodes CSAGQGSNQPQHF.

The CDR3 here is CAWSVHGNGYTF. DNA of the CDR3: TGTGCCTGGAGTGTACACGGGAATGGCTACACCTTC. This chain uses TRBV30 with TRBJ1-2; D call uncertain. The CDR3 spans 12 residues. Trimming stripped 0 bases from V and 6 bases from J, with 8 bases between. Germline CDR1 GTSNPN, CDR2 SVGIG (reference sequence).

The genes are TRBV30 and TRBJ2-3; 13 positions agree with TRBD2. V lost 3 bases and J lost 0; bases outside the gene matches: 12. Germline CDR1 GTSNPN, CDR2 SVGIG (reference sequence). The CDR3 runs to 19 residues. CDR3 nucleotide sequence: TGTGCCTGGAGCCTCGGGACTAGCGGGGCTTTTTTTAGCACAGATACGCAGTATTTT. Translating gives CAWSLGTSGAFFSTDTQYF.